Shown below are 17 T cell receptor beta chains from a single sample sequenced in a study of CD8 T cells in Susac syndrome. It was with random hexamers that about 0.45 to 1 ug RNA was reverse transcribed. TCRdb re-analysed the immunoSEQ multiplex PCR reads in MiXCR, keeping a single row per CDR3 protein. The table lists 150,000 to 200,000 distinct CDR3 sequences, 93% of them singletons. Sample: CD4+ T cells from PBMCs. These receptor sequences come from a human donor in good health.

The V gene is TRBV3-1, the J gene TRBJ1-1; weak D call: TRBD1 (6 bases). Trimming left V 3 bases short and J 7 bases short, with 9 bases between. This CDR3 comprises 12 residues. Germline values: CDR1 LGHDT, CDR2 YNNKEL (reference sequence). The CDR3 here is CASSHVTGEAFF. DNA for the CDR3: TGTGCCAGCAGCCACGTGACAGGTGAAGCTTTCTTT.

The V call is TRBV20-1, the J call TRBJ2-6; unclear D gene. The germline V and J ends were trimmed by 0 bases and 0 bases, with 6 bases remaining between them. The germline gives CDR1 DFQATT, CDR2 SNEGSKA (reference sequence). CDR3 length: 15 residues. CDR3 sequence reads: CSARDRSSGANVLTF. Written as DNA, the CDR3 is TGCAGTGCTAGAGATCGGAGCTCTGGGGCCAACGTCCTGACTTTC.

The chain uses TRBV20-1 and TRBJ1-1; no clear D. Deletions cut 6 bases from V and 6 bases from J, with 14 bases between. Germline V CDR1 and CDR2: DFQATT, SNEGSKA (reference sequence). The CDR3 sequence is 12 residues long. CDR3 protein: CSAPGRAAEAFF. The CDR3 DNA reads as TGCAGTGCCCCGGGGAGGGCGGCTGAAGCTTTCTTT.

The chain is built from TRBV29-1 and TRBJ2-7, with TRBD1 matching over 8 bases. Germline values: CDR1 SQVTM, CDR2 ANQGSEA. This CDR3 region has 13 residues. V lost 6 bases, J lost 3 bases, and 7 bases stayed unmatched. CDR3 in amino acids: CSVRGQGYYEQYF. Here the CDR3 DNA reads TGCAGCGTGCGTGGACAGGGTTACTACGAGCAGTACTTC.

V gene TRBV12-3 or TRBV12-4 combines with J gene TRBJ1-2; D unclear. This CDR3 region has 11 residues. Trimming took 2 bases from V and 8 from J, leaving 6 bases between them. This CDR3 is CASSLNQGYTF. In DNA, the CDR3 is TGTGCCAGCAGTTTAAATCAGGGCTACACCTTC.

CDR3 coding DNA: TGCGCCAGCAGCGCTAGCGGGGGGGTCGAGACCCAGTACTTC. It yields the protein CASSASGGVETQYF. The J gene is TRBJ2-5, the V gene TRBV5-1, with 12 bases fitting TRBD2. This CDR3 has 14 residues. The trim removed 4 bases at V and 5 bases at J, leaving 3 bases unmatched. CDR1 and CDR2 (germline): SGHRS, YFSETQ. Complete variable domain (other parts from reference TRBV5-1 and TRBJ2-5): KAGVTQTPRYLIKTRGQQVTLSCSPISGHRSVSWYQQTPGQGLQFLFEYFSETQRNKGNFPGRFSGRQFSNSRSEMNVSTLELGDSALYLCASSASGGVETQYFGPGTRLLVL.

The chain joins TRBV30 to TRBJ2-2; D tentatively reads TRBD1 or TRBD2 (5 bases each). The CDR3 length is 13 residues. V was clipped by 0 bases and J by 6 bases, with 8 bases between them. Germline CDR1 GTSNPN, CDR2 SVGIG (reference sequence). CDR3 sequence reads: CAWSVMGPGELFF. The CDR3 region has the DNA TGTGCCTGGAGTGTTATGGGACCCGGGGAGCTGTTTTTT.

This clonotype was picked up one time. The J gene is TRBJ1-3, the V gene TRBV29-1; TRBD1 might be the D (5 bases). This CDR3 is built from 13 residues. Germline V lookup: CDR1 SQVTM, CDR2 ANQGSEA. The V and J ends lost 6 bases and 5 bases respectively, with 14 bases between them. In nucleotides, the CDR3 is TGCAGCGTGAGACCGGGACCGCGAAACACCATATATTTT. Residues: CSVRPGPRNTIYF.

The chain carries TRBV3-1 and TRBJ2-3; no clear D gene. Per germline, CDR1 LGHDT and CDR2 YNNKEL (reference sequence). The CDR3 loop spans 16 amino acids. Trimming cost V 4 bases and J 0 bases, with 14 bases left between them. This CDR3 reads CASSPGQSRSTDTQYF. CDR3 in DNA: TGTGCCAGCAGCCCAGGCCAGTCGAGGAGCACAGATACGCAGTATTTT.

V and J are TRBV6-5 and TRBJ1-1, with D possibly TRBD1 on 5 matching bases. The germline V and J ends were trimmed by 4 bases and 1 base, with 13 bases remaining between them. This CDR3 contains 15 residues. Germline V gene data show CDR1 as MNHEY and CDR2 as SVGAGI. CDR3 sequence: CASSFTGTGNTEAFF. The DNA of the CDR3 is TGTGCCAGCAGTTTTACCGGGACGGGGAACACTGAAGCTTTCTTT.

V gene TRBV20-1 combines with J gene TRBJ2-3; TRBD2 matches at 11 bases. This CDR3 is 15 amino acids long. The germline V gene encodes CDR1 DFQATT and CDR2 SNEGSKA (reference sequence). V lost 6 bases and J lost 3; bases outside the gene matches: 8. The CDR3 coding sequence is TGCAGTGCCCCTAGCGGGGGGATCGGGACAGATACGCAGTATTTT. It yields the protein CSAPSGGIGTDTQYF.

This clonotype appeared a single time. Written as DNA, the CDR3 is TGTGCCAGCAGTGAAACCTCGCAGGGAAAAGCTTTCTTT. Translation: CASSETSQGKAFF. The rearrangement links TRBV2 to TRBJ1-1, with D possibly being TRBD1 (5 bases). The CDR3 covers 13 residues. V dropped 2 bases and J dropped 9 bases, with 13 bases sitting between them. Germline-derived CDR1 and CDR2 are SNHLY and FYNNEI. Combining the CDR3 with reference TRBV2 and TRBJ1-1 gives the whole variable domain EPEVTQTPSHQVTQMGQEVILRCVPISNHLYFYWYRQILGQKVEFLVSFYNNEISEKSEIFDDQFSVERPDGSNFTLKIRSTKLEDSAMYFCASSETSQGKAFFGQGTRLTVV.

The gene calls are TRBV5-4 and TRBJ1-1; 7 nucleotides agree with TRBD1. V lost 3 bases and J lost 4; bases outside the gene matches: 9. The CDR3 totals 15 residues. Germline CDR1 is SGHNT and CDR2 is YYREEE (reference sequence). The CDR3 coding sequence is TGTGCCAGCAGCTCAGCGAAGGGGGCGCCCACTGAAGCTTTCTTT. It specifies CASSSAKGAPTEAFF.

The chain recombines TRBV29-1 with TRBJ2-5, with unresolved D. CDR3 length equals 12 residues. The V end lost 1 base, the J end lost 2 bases, and 5 bases lay between the germline ends. The germline CDR1 and CDR2 sequences are SQVTM and ANQGSEA. The CDR3 here is CSVEVRQETQYF. CDR3 nucleotides: TGCAGCGTTGAAGTTAGGCAAGAGACCCAGTACTTC.

V and J are TRBV6-1 and TRBJ1-1; TRBD1 agrees at 10 bases. The V segment lost 7 bases and the J segment 0 bases; nucleotides outside the gene matches: 2. Germline values: CDR1 MNHNS, CDR2 SASEGT. The CDR3 runs 14 residues. CDR3 amino acids: CASKGTGVNTEAFF. The CDR3 nucleotides read TGTGCCAGCAAAGGGACAGGGGTGAACACTGAAGCTTTCTTT.

The chain recombines TRBV7-2 with TRBJ1-5; 7 bases align to TRBD1. The CDR3 sequence is 15 residues long. The V segment lost 4 bases and the J segment 5 bases; nucleotides outside the gene matches: 8. CDR1 SGHTA and CDR2 FQGNSA come from the germline V gene. The CDR3 nucleotides are TGTGCCAGCAGCTCGAAGACAGGGACCCATCAGCCCCAGCATTTT. As protein: CASSSKTGTHQPQHF.

This chain links TRBV12-3 or TRBV12-4 with TRBJ2-1, with D uncertain. V lost 3 bases, J lost 5 bases, and 8 bases lay in between. The CDR3 spans 13 residues. The CDR3 is CASSLLPDNEQFF. DNA of the CDR3: TGTGCCAGCAGTTTGTTACCTGACAATGAGCAGTTCTTC.